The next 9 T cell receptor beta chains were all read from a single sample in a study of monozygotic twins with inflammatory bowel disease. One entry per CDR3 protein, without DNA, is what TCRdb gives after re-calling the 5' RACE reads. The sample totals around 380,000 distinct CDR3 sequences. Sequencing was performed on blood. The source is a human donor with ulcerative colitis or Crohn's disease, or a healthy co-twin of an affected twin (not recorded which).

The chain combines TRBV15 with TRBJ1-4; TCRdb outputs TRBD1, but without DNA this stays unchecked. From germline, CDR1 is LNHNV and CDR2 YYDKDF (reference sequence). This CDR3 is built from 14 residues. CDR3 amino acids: CATSRNRDHEKLFF.

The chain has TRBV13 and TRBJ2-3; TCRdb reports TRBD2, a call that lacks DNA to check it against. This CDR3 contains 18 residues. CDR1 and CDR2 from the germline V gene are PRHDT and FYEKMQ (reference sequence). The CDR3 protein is CASSPGLLPESSTDTQYF.

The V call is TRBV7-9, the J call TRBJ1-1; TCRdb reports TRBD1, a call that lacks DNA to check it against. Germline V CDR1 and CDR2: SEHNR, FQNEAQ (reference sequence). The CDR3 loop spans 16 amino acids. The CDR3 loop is CASSPSPPGLNTEAFF.

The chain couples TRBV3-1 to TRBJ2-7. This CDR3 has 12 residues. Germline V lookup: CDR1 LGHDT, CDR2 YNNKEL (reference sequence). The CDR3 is CASSLHWYEQYF.

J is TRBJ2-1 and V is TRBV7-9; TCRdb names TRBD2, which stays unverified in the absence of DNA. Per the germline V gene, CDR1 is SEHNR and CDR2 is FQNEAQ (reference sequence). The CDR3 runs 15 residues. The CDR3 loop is CASSRGLAGGNEQFF.

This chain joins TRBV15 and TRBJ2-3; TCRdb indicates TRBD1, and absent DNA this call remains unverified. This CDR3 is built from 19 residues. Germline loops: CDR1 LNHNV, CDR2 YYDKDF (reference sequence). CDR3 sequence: CATSRTLPGGPLSTDTQYF.

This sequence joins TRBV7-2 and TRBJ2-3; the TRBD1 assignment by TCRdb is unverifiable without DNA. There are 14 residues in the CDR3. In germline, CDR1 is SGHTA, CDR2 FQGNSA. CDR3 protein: CASSPGLAADTQYF.

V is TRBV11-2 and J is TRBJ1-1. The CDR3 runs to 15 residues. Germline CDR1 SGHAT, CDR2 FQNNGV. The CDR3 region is CASSSWTTGATEAFF.

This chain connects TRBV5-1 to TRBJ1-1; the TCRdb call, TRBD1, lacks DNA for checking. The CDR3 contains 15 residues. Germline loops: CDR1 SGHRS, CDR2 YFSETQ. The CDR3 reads CASRVGAGMNTEAFF.